The rows below give T cell receptor beta chains drawn from one sample of a study of shared clonotypes between healthy human individuals. Sequenced by immunoSEQ multiplex PCR; TCRdb stores in-frame clones only, minus some. The sample contains over a million clones, around 78% of which appear only once. Sequencing was carried out using memory CD4+ T cells from PBMCs. These receptors were collected from a man aged 18 to 29 in good health. Some clones in this sample may be carry-over from other donors' samples. CDR3s include the opening cysteine and the closing phenylalanine or tryptophan. A D gene is named only where the DNA matches it firmly. The listing skips clone size in some rows; elsewhere it reads once, few, many or a size class.

J gene	V gene	clone size	D gene	CDR3 DNA	CDR3 protein
TRBJ1-3	TRBV19	-	-	TGTGCCAGTAGTATAGATCCGACAGAAGGAAACACCATATATTTT	CASSIDPTEGNTIYF
TRBJ2-7	TRBV29-1	-	TRBD1	TGCAGCGTTGAAGAACAGGGGGCCCGGTACGAGCAGTACTTC	CSVEEQGARYEQYF
TRBJ2-2	TRBV7-9	-	-	TGTGCCAGCAGCTTAGTTTACGGGGTAGCCACCGGGGAGCTGTTTTTT	CASSLVYGVATGELFF
TRBJ1-2	TRBV7-2	-	-	TGTGCCAGCAGCCGGGAGGGCTATGGCTACACCTTC	CASSREGYGYTF
TRBJ2-1	TRBV2	-	TRBD1	TGTGCCAGCAGCGAACAGGGGGCTGCCTACAATGAGCAGTTCTTC	CASSEQGAAYNEQFF
TRBJ1-1	TRBV7-2	-	-	TGTGCCAGCAGCTTAGGCGGGCAGAGAGACACTGAAGCTTTCTTT	CASSLGGQRDTEAFF
TRBJ1-2	TRBV19	-	-	TGTGCCAGTAGTATATGGGCCAGTTCCTATGGCTACACCTTC	CASSIWASSYGYTF
TRBJ2-3	TRBV5-6	few	TRBD1	TGTGCCAGCAGCTTACAGCGATCGGACAGGGGCACAGATACGCAGTATTTT	CASSLQRSDRGTDTQYF
TRBJ2-7	TRBV7-8	-	-	TGTGCCAGCAGCTCATCCAGGGTTGAGAGCTACGAGCAGTACTTC	CASSSSRVESYEQYF
TRBJ2-1	TRBV11-2	-	-	TGTGCCAGCAGCCCCCGGATTAGGGGCGGTCTGTACAATGAGCAGTTCTTC	CASSPRIRGGLYNEQFF
TRBJ1-1	TRBV10-3	few	-	TGTGCCATCAGTATGGGGGACCTTAACACTGAAGCTTTCTTT	CAISMGDLNTEAFF
TRBJ1-2	TRBV27	-	-	TGTGCCAGCAGTCCCAGGGAGGGGAGGGTTGGGGGCTACACCTTC	CASSPREGRVGGYTF
TRBJ1-1	TRBV10-3	few	TRBD1	TGTGCCATCAGAAGCGAGGGGGCGTTGATGAACACTGAAGCTTTCTTT	CAIRSEGALMNTEAFF
TRBJ1-5	TRBV18	-	-	TGTGCCAGCTCACCAAGTGGAGGGCAGAGTCAGCCCCAGCATTTT	CASSPSGGQSQPQHF
TRBJ2-1	TRBV19	-	-	TGTGCCAGTAGTATTTTAACAGGGATCTACAATGAGCAGTTCTTC	CASSILTGIYNEQFF
TRBJ2-3	TRBV7-3	-	TRBD2	TGTGCCAGCAGCTCCCTTGGACTAGCGGGAGCAGATACGCAGTATTTT	CASSSLGLAGADTQYF
TRBJ2-2	TRBV4-2	-	TRBD2	TGTGCCAGCAGCCAAGATTCCCGGGGGGGCACCGGGGAGCTGTTTTTT	CASSQDSRGGTGELFF
TRBJ1-4	TRBV7-2	-	TRBD1	TGTGCCAGCAGCGCGACAGGGGGGAGTGAAAAACTGTTTTTT	CASSATGGSEKLFF
TRBJ2-1	TRBV19	-	-	TGTGCCAGTAGGACTCCCGGAGGGGGGCGAAATGAGCAGTTCTTC	CASRTPGGGRNEQFF
TRBJ2-3	TRBV30	-	TRBD2	TGTGCCTGGAGTGTACGGGGACTAGCGGGCACAGATACGCAGTATTTT	CAWSVRGLAGTDTQYF
TRBJ2-1	TRBV7-6	-	-	TGTGCCAGCAGCTCCTTAACCCCCCCCAACCCGCAGTTCTTC	CASSSLTPPNPQFF
TRBJ1-1	TRBV6-5	-	-	TGTGCCAGCACCCACCACGGGGGGACTGAAGCTTTCTTT	CASTHHGGTEAFF
TRBJ2-5	TRBV7-2	-	TRBD2	TGTGCCAGCAGCTTGGGACTAGCGGGGACGGGGACCCAGTACTTC	CASSLGLAGTGTQYF
TRBJ1-1	TRBV2	-	TRBD1	TGTGCCAGCAGTGGACAGGGCGTGAACACTGAAGCTTTCTTT	CASSGQGVNTEAFF
TRBJ1-1	TRBV5-8	few	TRBD1	TGTGCCAGCAGCACGGGACAGTGGATCGAAGCTTTCTTT	CASSTGQWIEAFF
TRBJ2-1	TRBV4-2	once	TRBD2	TGTGCCAGCAGCCAAGCGCTAGCGGGTGAGCAGTTCTTC	CASSQALAGEQFF
TRBJ2-7	TRBV25-1	-	-	TGTGCCAGCGCCAAAGGACTCCTCGGCGAGCAGTACTTC	CASAKGLLGEQYF